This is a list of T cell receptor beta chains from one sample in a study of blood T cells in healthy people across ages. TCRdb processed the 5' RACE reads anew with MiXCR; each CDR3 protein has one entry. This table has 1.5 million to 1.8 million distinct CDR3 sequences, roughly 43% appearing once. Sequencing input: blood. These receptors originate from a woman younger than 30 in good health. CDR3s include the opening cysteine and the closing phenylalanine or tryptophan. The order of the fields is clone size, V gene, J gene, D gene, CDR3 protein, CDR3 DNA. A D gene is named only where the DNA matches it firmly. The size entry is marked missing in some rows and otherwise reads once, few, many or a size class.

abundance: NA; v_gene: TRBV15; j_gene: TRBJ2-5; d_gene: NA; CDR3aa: CATSRDIGGLQTQYF; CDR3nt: TGTGCCACCAGCAGAGATATTGGCGGGCTTCAGACCCAGTACTTC
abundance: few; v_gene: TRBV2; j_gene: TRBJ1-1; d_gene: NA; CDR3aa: CASSERLRRNTEAFF; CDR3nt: TGTGCCAGCAGTGAACGACTGCGGCGTAACACTGAAGCTTTCTTT
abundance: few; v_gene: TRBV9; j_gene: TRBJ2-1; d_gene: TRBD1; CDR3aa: CASSPWLGQGYNEQFF; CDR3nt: TGTGCCAGCAGCCCCTGGCTAGGACAGGGATACAATGAGCAGTTCTTC
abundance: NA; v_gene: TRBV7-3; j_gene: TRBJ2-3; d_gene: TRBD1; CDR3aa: CASRWDSATDTQYF; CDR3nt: TGTGCCAGCAGGTGGGACAGCGCCACAGATACGCAGTATTTT
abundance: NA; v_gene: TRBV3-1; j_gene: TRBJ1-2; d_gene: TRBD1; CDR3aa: CASSQDQDRRYYGYTF; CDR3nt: TGTGCCAGCAGCCAAGATCAGGACAGGCGCTACTATGGCTACACCTTC
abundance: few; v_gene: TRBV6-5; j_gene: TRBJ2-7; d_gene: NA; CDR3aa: CASSIDGASGFEQYF; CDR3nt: TGTGCCAGCAGCATCGACGGCGCATCGGGGTTCGAGCAGTACTTC
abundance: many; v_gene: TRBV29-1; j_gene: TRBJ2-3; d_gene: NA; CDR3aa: CSVVGRSTDTQYF; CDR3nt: TGCAGCGTTGTTGGGCGAAGCACAGATACGCAGTATTTT
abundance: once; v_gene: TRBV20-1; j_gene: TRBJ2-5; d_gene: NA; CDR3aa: CSARVVRQEETQYF; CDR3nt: TGCAGTGCTAGAGTTGTGCGGCAGGAAGAGACCCAGTACTTC
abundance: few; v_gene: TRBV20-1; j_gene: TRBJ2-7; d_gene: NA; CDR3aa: CSARDEGRDHEQYF; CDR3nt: TGCAGTGCTAGAGATGAGGGCAGGGATCACGAGCAGTACTTC
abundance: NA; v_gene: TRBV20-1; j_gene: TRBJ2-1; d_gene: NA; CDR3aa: CSANGYRINEQFF; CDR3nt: TGCAGTGCTAATGGGTACCGGATCAATGAGCAGTTCTTC
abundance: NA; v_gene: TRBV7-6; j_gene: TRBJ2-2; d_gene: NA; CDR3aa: CASSFGGGIGSGELFF; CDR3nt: TGTGCCAGCAGCTTTGGTGGTGGGATTGGTTCCGGGGAGCTGTTTTTT
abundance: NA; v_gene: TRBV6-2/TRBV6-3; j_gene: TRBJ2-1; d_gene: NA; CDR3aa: CASGWTEPTRQQFF; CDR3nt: TGTGCCAGCGGTTGGACGGAGCCCACGAGGCAACAGTTCTTC
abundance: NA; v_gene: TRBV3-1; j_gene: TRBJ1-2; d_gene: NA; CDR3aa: CASSPSTGGYGYTF; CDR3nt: TGTGCCAGCAGCCCTTCGACCGGGGGCTATGGCTACACCTTC
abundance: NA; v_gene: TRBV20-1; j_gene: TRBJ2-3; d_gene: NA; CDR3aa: CSASGGSLDTQYF; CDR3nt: TGCAGTGCTAGTGGAGGTAGCTTAGATACGCAGTATTTT
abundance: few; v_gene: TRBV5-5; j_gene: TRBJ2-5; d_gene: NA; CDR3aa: CASSLDPGEETQYF; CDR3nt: TGTGCCAGCAGCTTGGATCCGGGGGAAGAGACCCAGTACTTC
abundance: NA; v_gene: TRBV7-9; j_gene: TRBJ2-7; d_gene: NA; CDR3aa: CASSSLRTMRSYEQYF; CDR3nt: TGTGCCAGCAGCTCCCTAAGGACGATGAGGTCCTACGAGCAGTACTTC
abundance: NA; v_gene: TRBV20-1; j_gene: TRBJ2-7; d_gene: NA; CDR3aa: CSATANRVPYYEQYF; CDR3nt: TGCAGTGCCACCGCCAACAGGGTACCCTACTACGAGCAGTACTTC
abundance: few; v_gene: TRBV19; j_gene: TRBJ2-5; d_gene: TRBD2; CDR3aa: CASSPGTSRQTQYF; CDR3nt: TGTGCCAGTAGTCCCGGGACTAGTCGACAGACCCAGTACTTC
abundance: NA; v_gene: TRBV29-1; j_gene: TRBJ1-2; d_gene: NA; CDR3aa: CSVEVLGMVYSIYGYTF; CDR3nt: TGCAGCGTTGAAGTCCTGGGGATGGTGTATTCGATCTATGGCTACACCTTC
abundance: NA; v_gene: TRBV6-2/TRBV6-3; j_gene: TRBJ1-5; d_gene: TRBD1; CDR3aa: CASSYTDRAGQPQHF; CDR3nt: TGTGCCAGCAGTTACACGGACAGGGCGGGTCAGCCCCAGCATTTT